These 3 T cell receptor beta chains were all obtained from the same sample, sequenced in a study of beta chain features in type 1 diabetes. The isolated RNA, all of it, was reverse transcribed, so expressed TCRB transcripts were what got sequenced. Assay used: immunoSEQ multiplex PCR; TCRdb lists only in-frame clones, some missing. The table lists 120,000 to 150,000 clones, about 10% of them singletons, with around 1.4% in the top ten. Specimen: naive CD4+ T cells from blood. Every receptor here comes from a man between 18 and 29 years old in good health.

This clone was recorded a few times. This chain connects TRBV27 to TRBJ1-2; D is undetermined. The V gene lost 5 bases and the J gene lost 5 bases, with 15 bases spanning the gap. The CDR3 extends over 14 amino acids. Per the germline V gene, CDR1 is MNHEY and CDR2 is SMNVEV (reference sequence). CDR3 loop: CASSTTAGWYGYTF. CDR3 coding DNA: TGTGCCAGCAGTACTACCGCGGGGTGGTATGGCTACACCTTC.

The chain uses TRBV14 and TRBJ2-7; 9 nucleotides line up with TRBD1. The length of the CDR3 is 15 residues. J lost 1 base, V lost 7 bases, and 8 bases had no gene match. The germline V gene encodes CDR1 SGHDN and CDR2 FVKESK. CDR3: CASNFDRGYSYEQYF. The CDR3 bases are TGTGCCAGCAACTTCGACAGGGGGTATTCCTACGAGCAGTACTTC.

J is TRBJ2-4 and V is TRBV4-2, with 13 bases that match TRBD2. The V gene end was trimmed by 1 base and the J gene end by 0 bases; junction bases not matched to a gene: 6. CDR3 size: 19 residues. The germline V gene has CDR1 LGHNA and CDR2 YNFKEQ. The CDR3 protein is CASSQVGTSGDLAKNIQYF. The CDR3 nucleotides read TGTGCCAGCAGCCAAGTCGGGACTAGCGGGGACCTAGCCAAAAACATTCAGTACTTC.